This TCR beta chain was sequenced in a study of beta chain features in type 1 diabetes (dated by TCRdb to 2016 to 2019). Broadly, across the study: Mean age, gender distribution, total cell number and subset yield were not different between patients and healthy donors. A total of under 120,000,000 sorted cells were examined across all samples, and RNA yield correlated strongly with the number of cells per subset. The study compared TCRB repertoires of sorted circulating CD4+ T cell subsets between recently diagnosed type 1 diabetes patients and matched healthy donors. Regulatory and stem cell-like memory subsets were obtained from only 8 patients and roughly 8 healthy donors, while naive and central memory subsets were obtained from all 30 or so donors. Findings and caveats that apply to the study as a whole: Naive, central memory and regulatory TCRB repertoires appeared to be more alike among patients than among healthy donors. Sequencing cDNA rather than genomic DNA could over-represent highly expressing activated cells, although activation and CD3 levels did not differ between groups. PCR may preferentially amplify shorter templates, but because patient and control samples were amplified and corrected together, any resulting skew would affect both groups equally. A moderate but significant shortening of TCRB CDR3 length was observed in type 1 diabetes patients in all four CD4+ subsets. Fewer insertions and more nucleotide deletions at VDJ recombination sites were observed in patients with type 1 diabetes, implying thymic rearrangement abnormalities. HLA sub-analyses involved small numbers of individuals, so any influence of HLA type on TCRB rearrangement remained unresolved.

The CDR3 spans 13 residues, from the cysteine through the phenylalanine. Only the CDR3 DNA stays, 39 bases, in frame from base 1. V loses 4 bases of germline sequence and J loses 7 bases, and the interval between the two ends is 16 bases. The germline V gene yields SQVTM for CDR1 and ANQGSEA for CDR2. On this clone itself: The clone's antigen remains unknown. The record has no base qualities; no much larger clone is one base away.

The entire isolated RNA was reverse transcribed using the High Capacity cDNA Reverse Transcription Kit, and thus expressed TCRB transcripts were sequenced. Deep immunoSEQ sequencing was applied to naive, central memory and regulatory T cell samples, giving an average of around 3.8 million total reads per sample. Sorted cells were lysed in RLT buffer and RNA was extracted with DNase-treated RNeasy Micro or Mini kits, depending on cell number. To prevent cross-contamination, every cell subset was processed on its own, while patient and healthy donor samples were processed together. The immunoSEQ multiplex PCR was used to amplify TCRB sequences from cDNA, yielding 87-bp fragments that span the CDR3 region. Sequencing of the amplicons was performed on the Illumina HiSeq platform. The paper's data handling went like this. PCR bias was computationally corrected using synthetic template baselines, reads within Hamming distance 2 were collapsed, and singletons that could not be merged were discarded. Reads were aligned against IMGT to assign V, D and J genes, CDR3 length and insertions or deletions at six rearrangement sites. Within each subset, clonotype counts were normalized to sorted cell number, and only after that were true diversity and Gini coefficients computed with the tcR R package. The overlap coefficient, calculated on TCRB nucleotide sequences, was used to quantify repertoire sharing. Out-of-frame TCRB sequences from naive cells were analyzed to stand in for the pre-selection repertoire. The clones in this table, taken by TCRdb from immuneACCESS, are in-frame only. Not every clone is retained; where verified, under half of the shortfall comes from an unresolved V gene, and the cause of the rest is unknown. V and J calls and clone size are as listed in that table; D and trimming were resolved from the DNA. Counted in this sample were about 900,000 clones; roughly a sixth of them appeared once. The ten largest account for roughly 0.025% of the sample.

A single peripheral blood draw of approximately 100 mL on average was collected from each donor into heparinised tubes. Using a panel that included CD45RO, CCR7, CD25, CD127, CD95 and CD27, naive, central memory, regulatory and stem cell-like memory CD4+ T cells were sorted on a BD FACSAria II. Purity was above 98% for every sorted population. PBMCs were isolated right away by Lymphoprep density gradient centrifugation and were stained directly, without culture. Samples were stained and sorted in pairs, with one healthy donor and one patient per experiment, so that batch effects were minimized. This receptor was identified in a woman aged 18-30 years in good health. Rearrangement joined TRBV29-1 to TRBJ1-1; possibly the D gene is TRBD1, per 6 matching bases. Sequences were obtained from naive CD4+ T cells from blood. Per the publication, the cell subset or site label means: true naive CD4+ T cells. The nucleotide sequence is TGCAGCGTTGTCTCGATTCGCAGGGGTGAAGCTTTCTTT. The encoded protein is CSVVSIRRGEAFF.